The entry below describes one T cell receptor (beta chain). Its antigen is not known. This sample is part of a study of beta chain features in type 1 diabetes. Study-wide background: Age, gender and cell yields were alike across patients and healthy donors. Points from the study as a whole: All four CD4+ subsets of Type 1 diabetes patients contained TCRB CDR3s that were moderately but significantly shorter.

Per donor, one heparinised blood draw averaged about 116 mL. The authors sorted CD4+ naive, central memory, regulatory and stem cell-like memory cells via CD45RO/CCR7/CD25/CD127/CD95/CD27. Germline V gives CDR1 SGDLS, CDR2 YYNGEE. The CDR3 has 19 residues. The germline V and J ends were trimmed by 6 bases and 0 bases, with 22 bases remaining between them. Every isolated RNA sample was fully reverse transcribed, so sequencing captured expressed TCRB transcripts. Assay used: immunoSEQ multiplex PCR; TCRdb lists only in-frame clones, some missing. The sample lists more than 350,000 clones, roughly 10% occurring once.

The source material was naive CD4+ T cells from blood. The chain recombines TRBV9 with TRBJ2-6; the D call may be TRBD1 or TRBD2 (5 bases each). The clonotype originates from a woman aged 18-29 years in good health. Here the CDR3 reads CASTRRGDPSPSGANVLTF. The CDR3 DNA is TGTGCCAGCACCCGTAGAGGGGATCCCTCGCCCTCTGGGGCCAACGTCCTGACTTTC. The entire variable domain, with the rest obtained from reference TRBV9 and TRBJ2-6, is as follows: DSGVTQTPKHLITATGQRVTLRCSPRSGDLSVYWYQQSLDQGLQFLIQYYNGEERAKGNILERFSAQQFPDLHSELNLSSLELGDSALYFCASTRRGDPSPSGANVLTFGAGSRLTVL.